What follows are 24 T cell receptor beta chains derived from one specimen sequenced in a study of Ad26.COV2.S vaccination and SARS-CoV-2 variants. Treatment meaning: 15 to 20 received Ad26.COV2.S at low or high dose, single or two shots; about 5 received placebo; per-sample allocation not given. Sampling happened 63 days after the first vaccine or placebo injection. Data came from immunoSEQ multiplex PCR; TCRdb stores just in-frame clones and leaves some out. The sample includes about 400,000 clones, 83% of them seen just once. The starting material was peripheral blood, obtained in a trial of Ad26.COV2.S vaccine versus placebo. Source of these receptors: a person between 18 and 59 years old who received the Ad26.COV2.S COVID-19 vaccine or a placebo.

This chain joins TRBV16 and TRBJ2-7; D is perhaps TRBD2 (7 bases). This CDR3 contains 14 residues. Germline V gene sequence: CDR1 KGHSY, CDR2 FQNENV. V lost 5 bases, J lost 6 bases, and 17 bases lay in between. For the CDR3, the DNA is TGTGCCAGCAGCGGGGGGGCTACCCTGAGCGAGCAGTACTTC. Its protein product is CASSGGATLSEQYF.

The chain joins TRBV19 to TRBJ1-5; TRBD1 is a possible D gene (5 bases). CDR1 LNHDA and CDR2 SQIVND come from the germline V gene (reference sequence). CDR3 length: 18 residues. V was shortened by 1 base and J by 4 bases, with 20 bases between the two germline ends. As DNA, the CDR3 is TGTGCCAGTAGTATAGGGGCCGGAAGAGGACAAGGAAATCAGCCCCAGCATTTT. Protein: CASSIGAGRGQGNQPQHF. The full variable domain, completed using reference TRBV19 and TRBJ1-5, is DGGITQSPKYLFRKEGQNVTLSCEQNLNHDAMYWYRQDPGQGLRLIYYSQIVNDFQKGDIAEGYSVSREKKESFPLTVTSAQKNPTAFYLCASSIGAGRGQGNQPQHFGDGTRLSIL.

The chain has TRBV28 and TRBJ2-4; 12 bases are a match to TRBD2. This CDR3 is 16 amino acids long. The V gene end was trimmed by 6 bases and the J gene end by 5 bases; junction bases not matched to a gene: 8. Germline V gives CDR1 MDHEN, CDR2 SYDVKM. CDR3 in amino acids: CASRYRLAGVENIQYF. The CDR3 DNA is TGTGCCAGCAGATATAGACTAGCGGGAGTCGAAAACATTCAGTACTTC.

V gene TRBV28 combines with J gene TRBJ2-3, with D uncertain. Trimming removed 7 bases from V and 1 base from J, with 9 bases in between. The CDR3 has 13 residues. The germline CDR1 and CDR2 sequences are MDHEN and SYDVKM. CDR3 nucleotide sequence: TGTGCCAGCAATGGTGGAGGCACAGATACGCAGTATTTT. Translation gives CASNGGGTDTQYF.

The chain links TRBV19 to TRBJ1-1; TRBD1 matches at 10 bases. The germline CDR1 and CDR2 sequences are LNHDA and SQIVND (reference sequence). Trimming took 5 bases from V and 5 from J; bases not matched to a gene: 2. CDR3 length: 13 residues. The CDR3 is CASSPGQGTEAFF. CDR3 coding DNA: TGTGCCAGTAGTCCGGGACAGGGGACTGAAGCTTTCTTT.

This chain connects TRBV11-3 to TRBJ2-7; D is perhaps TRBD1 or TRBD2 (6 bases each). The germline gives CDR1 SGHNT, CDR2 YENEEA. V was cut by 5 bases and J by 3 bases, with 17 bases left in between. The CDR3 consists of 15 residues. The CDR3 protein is CASSPGGGYGYEQYF. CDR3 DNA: TGTGCCAGCAGCCCCGGGGGCGGGTATGGCTACGAGCAGTACTTC.

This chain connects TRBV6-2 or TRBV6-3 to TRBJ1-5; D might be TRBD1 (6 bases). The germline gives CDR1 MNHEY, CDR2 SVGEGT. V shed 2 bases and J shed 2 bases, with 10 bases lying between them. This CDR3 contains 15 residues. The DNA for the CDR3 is TGTGCCAGCAGTTACCTGGGGGGCGGCAATCAGCCCCAGCATTTT. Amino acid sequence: CASSYLGGGNQPQHF.

CDR3 protein: CASRVDQFTEAFF. The CDR3 DNA reads as TGTGCCAGCAGGGTTGACCAGTTCACTGAAGCTTTCTTT. The chain is built from TRBV2 and TRBJ1-1, with D unclear. The CDR3 length is 13 residues. V was pared by 6 bases and J by 4 bases, with 12 bases between. Germline V gives CDR1 SNHLY, CDR2 FYNNEI.

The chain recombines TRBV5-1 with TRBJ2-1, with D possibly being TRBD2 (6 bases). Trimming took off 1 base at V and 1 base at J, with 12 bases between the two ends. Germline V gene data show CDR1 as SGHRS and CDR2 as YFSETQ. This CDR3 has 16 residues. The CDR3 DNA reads TGCGCCAGCAGCTTGTCCCTCGGGGGTTCCTACAATGAGCAGTTCTTC. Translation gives CASSLSLGGSYNEQFF.

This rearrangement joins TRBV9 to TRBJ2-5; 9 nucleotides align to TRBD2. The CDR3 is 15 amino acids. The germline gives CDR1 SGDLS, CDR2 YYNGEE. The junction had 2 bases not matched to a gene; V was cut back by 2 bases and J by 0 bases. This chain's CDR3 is CASSVAGGYQETQYF. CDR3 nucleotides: TGTGCCAGCAGCGTGGCGGGAGGGTACCAAGAGACCCAGTACTTC.

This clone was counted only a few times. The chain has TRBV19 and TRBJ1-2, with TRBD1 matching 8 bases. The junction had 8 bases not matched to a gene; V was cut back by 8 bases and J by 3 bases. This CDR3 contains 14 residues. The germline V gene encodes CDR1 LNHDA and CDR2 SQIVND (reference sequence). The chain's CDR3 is CASLPQTGDYGYTF. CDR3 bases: TGTGCCAGTCTACCTCAGACAGGGGACTATGGCTACACCTTC.

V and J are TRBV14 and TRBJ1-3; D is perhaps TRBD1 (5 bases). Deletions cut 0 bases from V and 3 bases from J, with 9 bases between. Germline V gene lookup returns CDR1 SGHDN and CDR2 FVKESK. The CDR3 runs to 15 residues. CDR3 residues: CASSQDRQYGNTIYF. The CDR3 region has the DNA TGTGCCAGCAGCCAAGATAGACAGTATGGAAACACCATATATTTT.

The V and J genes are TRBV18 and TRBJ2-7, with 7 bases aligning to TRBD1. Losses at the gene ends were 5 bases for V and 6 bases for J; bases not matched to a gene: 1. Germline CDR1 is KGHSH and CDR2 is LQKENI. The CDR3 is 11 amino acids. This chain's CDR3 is CASSTGVEQYF. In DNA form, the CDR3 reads TGTGCCAGCTCAACAGGGGTCGAGCAGTACTTC.

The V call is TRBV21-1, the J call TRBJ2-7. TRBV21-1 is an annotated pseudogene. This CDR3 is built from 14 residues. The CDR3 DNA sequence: TGTGCCAGCAACGGACCCCTTCTCCTAGGCGAGCAGTACTTC. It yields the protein CASNGPLLLGEQYF.

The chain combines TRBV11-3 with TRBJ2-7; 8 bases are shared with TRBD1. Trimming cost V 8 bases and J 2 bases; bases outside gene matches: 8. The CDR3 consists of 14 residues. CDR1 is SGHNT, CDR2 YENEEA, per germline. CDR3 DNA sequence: TGTGCCAGCTCCGGGACAGGTGGCACCTACGAGCAGTACTTC. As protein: CASSGTGGTYEQYF.

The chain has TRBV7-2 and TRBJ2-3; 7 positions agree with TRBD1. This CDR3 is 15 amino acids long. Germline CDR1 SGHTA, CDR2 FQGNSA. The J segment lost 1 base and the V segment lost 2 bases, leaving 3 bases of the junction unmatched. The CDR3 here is CASSLSQGGTDTQYF. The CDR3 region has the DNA TGTGCCAGCAGCTTAAGTCAGGGGGGCACAGATACGCAGTATTTT.

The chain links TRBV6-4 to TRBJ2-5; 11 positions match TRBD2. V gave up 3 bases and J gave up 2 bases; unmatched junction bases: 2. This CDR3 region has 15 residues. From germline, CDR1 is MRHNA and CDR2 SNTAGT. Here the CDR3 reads CASSETSGGQETQYF. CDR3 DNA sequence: TGTGCCAGCAGTGAAACTAGCGGGGGACAAGAGACCCAGTACTTC.

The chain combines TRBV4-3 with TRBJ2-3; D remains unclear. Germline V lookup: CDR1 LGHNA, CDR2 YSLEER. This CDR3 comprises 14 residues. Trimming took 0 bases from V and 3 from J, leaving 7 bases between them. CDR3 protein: CASSQDALTDTQYF. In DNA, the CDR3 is TGCGCCAGCAGCCAAGATGCCCTGACAGATACGCAGTATTTT.

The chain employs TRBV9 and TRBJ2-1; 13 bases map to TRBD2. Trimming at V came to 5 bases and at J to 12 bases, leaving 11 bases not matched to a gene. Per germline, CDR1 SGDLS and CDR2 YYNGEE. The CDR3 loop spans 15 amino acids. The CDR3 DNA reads TGTGCCAGCAGTTTTGGACTAGCGGGGGCCCCTAGGCAGTTCTTC. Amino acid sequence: CASSFGLAGAPRQFF. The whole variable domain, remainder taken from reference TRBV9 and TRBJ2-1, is DSGVTQTPKHLITATGQRVTLRCSPRSGDLSVYWYQQSLDQGLQFLIQYYNGEERAKGNILERFSAQQFPDLHSELNLSSLELGDSALYFCASSFGLAGAPRQFFGPGTRLTVL.

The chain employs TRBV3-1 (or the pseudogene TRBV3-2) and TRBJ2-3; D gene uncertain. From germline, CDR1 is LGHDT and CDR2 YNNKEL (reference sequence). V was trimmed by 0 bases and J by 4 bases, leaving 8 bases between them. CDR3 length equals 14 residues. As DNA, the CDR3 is TGTGCCAGCAGCCAAGATAGCACCTCAGATACGCAGTATTTT. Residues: CASSQDSTSDTQYF.

The CDR3 DNA sequence: TGTGCCAGCTCACCGCCTAGCGGGAGAGGTAGGACCCAGTACTTC. Encoded protein: CASSPPSGRGRTQYF. V usage is TRBV18 and J usage is TRBJ2-5; 10 bases match TRBD2. V was clipped by 3 bases and J by 7 bases; unmatched bases: 8. The CDR3 contains 15 residues. CDR1 KGHSH and CDR2 LQKENI come from the germline V gene.

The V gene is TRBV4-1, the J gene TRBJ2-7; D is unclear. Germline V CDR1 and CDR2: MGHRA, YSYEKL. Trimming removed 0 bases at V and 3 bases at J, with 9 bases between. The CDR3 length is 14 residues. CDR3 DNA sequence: TGCGCCAGCAGCCAAGATGGAAGAGTCTACGAGCAGTACTTC. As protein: CASSQDGRVYEQYF.

The CDR3 bases are TGTGCCAGCAGTAAACGGACAGACACTGAAGCTTTCTTT. Protein: CASSKRTDTEAFF. The gene calls are TRBV2 and TRBJ1-1, with D tentatively TRBD1 (6 bases). CDR3 size: 13 residues. The V end lost 5 bases, the J end lost 3 bases, and 10 bases lay between the germline ends. Germline loops: CDR1 SNHLY, CDR2 FYNNEI. Full variable domain (missing parts from reference TRBV2 and TRBJ1-1): EPEVTQTPSHQVTQMGQEVILRCVPISNHLYFYWYRQILGQKVEFLVSFYNNEISEKSEIFDDQFSVERPDGSNFTLKIRSTKLEDSAMYFCASSKRTDTEAFFGQGTRLTVV.

The CDR3 protein is CASSLDTGEATEAFF. For the CDR3, the DNA is TGCGCCAGCAGCTTGGATACAGGGGAGGCCACTGAAGCTTTCTTT. This rearrangement joins TRBV5-1 to TRBJ1-1; 7 bases agree with TRBD1. The CDR3 has 15 amino acids. Germline lookup yields CDR1 SGHRS and CDR2 YFSETQ. J gave up 4 bases and V 0 bases, and 6 bases lay outside the gene matches.